This record concerns one T cell receptor beta chain sequence. Sequencing used immunoSEQ multiplex PCR; TCRdb keeps in-frame clones, though not all of them. This sample yields more than 50,000 clones, of which approximately 86% are seen a single time; 3.7% belongs to the top ten. These data belong to a study of OX40 agonist ivuxolimab in advanced cancers. As for the study in general: Intravenous ivuxolimab was administered to patients every 2 weeks at 0.01 to 10 mg/kg.

Peripheral blood came from all dose cohorts at three timepoints. The source is an adult with an advanced solid tumor such as melanoma, head and neck, liver or kidney cancer. The sample consisted of CD4+ or CD8+ T cells sorted from blood, taken in a trial of the OX40 agonist ivuxolimab.

The chain's CDR3 is CASSYGRGTGANVLTF. The CDR3 DNA reads TGTGCCAGCAGTTACGGAAGGGGAACTGGGGCCAACGTCCTGACTTTC. The chain couples TRBV6-5 to TRBJ2-6, with D perhaps TRBD1 (5 bases). This CDR3 contains 16 residues. The germline gives CDR1 MNHEY, CDR2 SVGAGI. V was cut by 2 bases and J by 2 bases, with 10 bases left in between.